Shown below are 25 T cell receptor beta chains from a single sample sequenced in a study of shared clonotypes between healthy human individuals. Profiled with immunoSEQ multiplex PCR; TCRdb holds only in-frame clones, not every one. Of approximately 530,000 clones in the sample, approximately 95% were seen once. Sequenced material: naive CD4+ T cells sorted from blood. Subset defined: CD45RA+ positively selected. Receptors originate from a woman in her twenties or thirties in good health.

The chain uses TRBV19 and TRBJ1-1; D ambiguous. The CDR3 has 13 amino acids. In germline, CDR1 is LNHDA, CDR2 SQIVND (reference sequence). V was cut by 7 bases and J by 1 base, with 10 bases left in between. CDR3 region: CASMPPGNTEAFF. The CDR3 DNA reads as TGTGCCAGTATGCCGCCGGGGAACACTGAAGCTTTCTTT.

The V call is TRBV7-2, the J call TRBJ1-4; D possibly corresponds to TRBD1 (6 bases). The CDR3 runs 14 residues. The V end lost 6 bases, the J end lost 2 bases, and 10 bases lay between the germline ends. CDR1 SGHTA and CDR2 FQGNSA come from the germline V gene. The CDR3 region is CASRPTGTNEKLFF. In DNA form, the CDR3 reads TGTGCCAGCAGACCGACAGGCACTAATGAAAAACTGTTTTTT.

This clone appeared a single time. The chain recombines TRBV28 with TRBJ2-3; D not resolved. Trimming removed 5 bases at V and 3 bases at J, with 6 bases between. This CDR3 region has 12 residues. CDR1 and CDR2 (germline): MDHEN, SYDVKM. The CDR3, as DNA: TGTGCCAGCAGTATCGATACAGATACGCAGTATTTT. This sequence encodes CASSIDTDTQYF.

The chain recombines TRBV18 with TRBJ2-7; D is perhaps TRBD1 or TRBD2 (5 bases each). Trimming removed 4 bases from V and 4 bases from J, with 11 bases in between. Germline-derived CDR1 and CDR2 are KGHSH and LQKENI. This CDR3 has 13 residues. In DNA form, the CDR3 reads TGTGCCAGCTCACGGGACCGAAAATACGAGCAGTACTTC. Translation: CASSRDRKYEQYF.

As DNA, the CDR3 is TGTGCCAGTAGTATAAGGGTCTGGGAGACCCAGTACTTC. This gives the protein CASSIRVWETQYF. The rearrangement uses TRBV19 and TRBJ2-5, with D hard to call. The CDR3 loop spans 13 amino acids. Germline values: CDR1 LNHDA, CDR2 SQIVND (reference sequence). The V end lost 2 bases, the J end lost 5 bases, and 9 bases lay between the germline ends.

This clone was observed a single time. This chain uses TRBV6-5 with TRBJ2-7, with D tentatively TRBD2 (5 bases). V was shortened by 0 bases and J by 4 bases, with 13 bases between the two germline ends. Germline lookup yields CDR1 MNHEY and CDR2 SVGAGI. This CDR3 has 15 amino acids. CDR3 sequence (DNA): TGTGCCAGCAGTTACTCGAGGGAGAATGGGTACGAGCAGTACTTC. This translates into CASSYSRENGYEQYF.

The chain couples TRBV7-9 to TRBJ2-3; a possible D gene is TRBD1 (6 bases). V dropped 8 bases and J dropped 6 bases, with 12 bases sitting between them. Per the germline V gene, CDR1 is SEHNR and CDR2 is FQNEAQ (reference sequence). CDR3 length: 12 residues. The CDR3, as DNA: TGTGCCAGCGGTCAAAGGGGGGATACGCAGTATTTT. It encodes CASGQRGDTQYF.

CDR3 protein: CASSQDILRNNQPQHF. The CDR3 coding sequence is TGCGCCAGCAGCCAAGATATACTGAGAAATAATCAGCCCCAGCATTTT. The J gene is TRBJ1-5, the V gene TRBV4-1; no definite D call. Trimming removed 0 bases at V and 4 bases at J, with 13 bases between. The CDR3 is made up of 16 amino acids. The germline V gene encodes CDR1 MGHRA and CDR2 YSYEKL.

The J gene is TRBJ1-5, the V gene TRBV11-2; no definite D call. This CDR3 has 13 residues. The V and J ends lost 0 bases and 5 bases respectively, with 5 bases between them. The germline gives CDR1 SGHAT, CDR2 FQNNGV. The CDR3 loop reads CASSLDHHQPQHF. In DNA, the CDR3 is TGTGCCAGCAGCTTAGATCACCATCAGCCCCAGCATTTT. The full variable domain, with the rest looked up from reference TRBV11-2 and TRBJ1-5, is EAGVAQSPRYKIIEKRQSVAFWCNPISGHATLYWYQQILGQGPKLLIQFQNNGVVDDSQLPKDRFSAERLKGVDSTLKIQPAKLEDSAVYLCASSLDHHQPQHFGDGTRLSIL.

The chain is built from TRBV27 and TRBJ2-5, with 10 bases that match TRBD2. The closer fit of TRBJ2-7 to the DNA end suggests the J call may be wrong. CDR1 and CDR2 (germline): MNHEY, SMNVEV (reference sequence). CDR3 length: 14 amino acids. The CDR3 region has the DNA TGTGCCAGCAGTTCAAGCGGGAGGGCAAACGAGCAGTACTTC. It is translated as CASSSSGRANEQYF.

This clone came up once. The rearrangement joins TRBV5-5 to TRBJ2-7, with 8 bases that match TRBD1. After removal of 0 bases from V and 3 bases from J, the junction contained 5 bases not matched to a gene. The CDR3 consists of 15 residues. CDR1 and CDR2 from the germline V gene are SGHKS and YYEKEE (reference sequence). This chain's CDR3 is CASSLASGQVYEQYF. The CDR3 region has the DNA TGTGCCAGCAGCTTGGCTTCGGGACAGGTCTACGAGCAGTACTTC.

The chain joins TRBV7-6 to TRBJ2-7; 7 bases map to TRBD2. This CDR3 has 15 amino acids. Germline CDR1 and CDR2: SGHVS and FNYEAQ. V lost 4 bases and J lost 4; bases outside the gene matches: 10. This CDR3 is CASSSRASGGYEQYF. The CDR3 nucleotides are TGTGCCAGCAGCTCTCGGGCTAGCGGCGGATACGAGCAGTACTTC.

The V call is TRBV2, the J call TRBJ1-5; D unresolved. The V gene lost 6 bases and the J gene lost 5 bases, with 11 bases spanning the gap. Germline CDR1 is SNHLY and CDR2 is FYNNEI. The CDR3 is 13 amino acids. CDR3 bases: TGTGCCAGCAGATGGACTGAAGATCAGCCCCAGCATTTT. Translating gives CASRWTEDQPQHF.

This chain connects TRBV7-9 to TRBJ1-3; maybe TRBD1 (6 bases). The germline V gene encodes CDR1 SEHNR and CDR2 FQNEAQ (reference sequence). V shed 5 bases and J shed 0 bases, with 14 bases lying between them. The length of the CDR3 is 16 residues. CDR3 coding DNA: TGTGCCAGCAGCCCACCTAAACAGGGCTCTGGAAACACCATATATTTT. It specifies CASSPPKQGSGNTIYF. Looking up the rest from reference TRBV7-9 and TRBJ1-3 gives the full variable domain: DTGVSQNPRHKITKRGQNVTFRCDPISEHNRLYWYRQTLGQGPEFLTYFQNEAQLEKSRLLSDRFSAERPKGSFSTLEIQRTEQGDSAMYLCASSPPKQGSGNTIYFGEGSWLTVV.

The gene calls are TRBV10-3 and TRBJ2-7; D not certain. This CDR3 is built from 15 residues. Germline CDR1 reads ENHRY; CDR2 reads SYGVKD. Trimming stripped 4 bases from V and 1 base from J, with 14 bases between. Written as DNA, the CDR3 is TGTGCCATCAGTGCTGGCGGTTTTAGGTCCTACGAGCAGTACTTC. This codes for CAISAGGFRSYEQYF.

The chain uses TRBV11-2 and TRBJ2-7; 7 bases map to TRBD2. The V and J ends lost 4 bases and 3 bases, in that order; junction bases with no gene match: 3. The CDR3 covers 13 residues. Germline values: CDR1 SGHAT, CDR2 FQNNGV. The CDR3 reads CASSSGRIYEQYF. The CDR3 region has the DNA TGTGCCAGCAGCTCCGGGAGGATCTACGAGCAGTACTTC.

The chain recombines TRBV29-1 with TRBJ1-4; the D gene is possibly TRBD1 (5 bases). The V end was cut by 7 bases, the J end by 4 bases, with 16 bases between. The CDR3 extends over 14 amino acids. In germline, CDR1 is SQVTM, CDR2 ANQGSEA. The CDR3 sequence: CSAPRTHCNEKLFF. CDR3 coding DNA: TGCAGCGCTCCCCGGACACACTGTAATGAAAAACTGTTTTTT. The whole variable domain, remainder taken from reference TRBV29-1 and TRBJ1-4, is SAVISQKPSRDICQRGTSLTIQCQVDSQVTMMFWYRQQPGQSLTLIATANQGSEATYESGFVIDKFPISRPNLTFSTLTVSNMSPEDSSIYLCSAPRTHCNEKLFFGSGTQLSVL.

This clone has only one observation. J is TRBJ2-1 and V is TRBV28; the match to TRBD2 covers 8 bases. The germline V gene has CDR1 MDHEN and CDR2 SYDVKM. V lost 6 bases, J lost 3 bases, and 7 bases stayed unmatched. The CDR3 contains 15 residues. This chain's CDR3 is CASSRRAGGYNEQFF. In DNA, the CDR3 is TGTGCCAGCAGCCGCAGGGCGGGGGGCTACAATGAGCAGTTCTTC.

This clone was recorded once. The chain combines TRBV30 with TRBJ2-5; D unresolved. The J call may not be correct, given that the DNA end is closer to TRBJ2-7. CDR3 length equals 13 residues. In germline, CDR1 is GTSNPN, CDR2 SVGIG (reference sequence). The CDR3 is CAWAPGFGDEQYF. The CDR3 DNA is TGTGCCTGGGCCCCGGGCTTTGGGGACGAGCAGTACTTC.

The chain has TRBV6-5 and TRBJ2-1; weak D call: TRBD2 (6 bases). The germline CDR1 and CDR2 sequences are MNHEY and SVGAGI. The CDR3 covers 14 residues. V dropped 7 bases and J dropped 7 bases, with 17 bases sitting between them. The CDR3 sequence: CASTQPGERNEQFF. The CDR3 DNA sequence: TGTGCCAGCACCCAACCGGGAGAACGAAATGAGCAGTTCTTC.

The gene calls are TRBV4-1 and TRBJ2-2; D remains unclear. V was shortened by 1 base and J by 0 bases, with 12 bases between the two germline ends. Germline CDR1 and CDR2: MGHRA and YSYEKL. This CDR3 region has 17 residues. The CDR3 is CASSQVRLQANTGELFF. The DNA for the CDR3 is TGCGCCAGCAGCCAAGTGCGGCTTCAGGCGAACACCGGGGAGCTGTTTTTT.

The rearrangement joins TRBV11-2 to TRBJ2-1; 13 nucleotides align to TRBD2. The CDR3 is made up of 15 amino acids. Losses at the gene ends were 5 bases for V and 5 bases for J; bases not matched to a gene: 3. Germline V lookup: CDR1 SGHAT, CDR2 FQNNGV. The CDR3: CASSLGTSGNNEQFF. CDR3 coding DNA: TGTGCCAGCAGCCTCGGGACTAGCGGGAACAATGAGCAGTTCTTC.

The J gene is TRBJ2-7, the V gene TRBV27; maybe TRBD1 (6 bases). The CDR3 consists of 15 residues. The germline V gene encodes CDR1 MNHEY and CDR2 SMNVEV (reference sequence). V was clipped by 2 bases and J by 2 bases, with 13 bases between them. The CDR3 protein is CASSLSWGPTYEQYF. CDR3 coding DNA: TGTGCCAGCAGTTTAAGTTGGGGGCCAACCTACGAGCAGTACTTC.

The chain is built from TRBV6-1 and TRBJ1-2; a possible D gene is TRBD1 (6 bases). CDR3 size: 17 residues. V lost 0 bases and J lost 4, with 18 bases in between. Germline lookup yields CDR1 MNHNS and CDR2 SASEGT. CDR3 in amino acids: CASSEAHQGHAGYGYTF. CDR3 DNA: TGTGCCAGCAGTGAAGCGCACCAGGGACACGCAGGCTATGGCTACACCTTC.

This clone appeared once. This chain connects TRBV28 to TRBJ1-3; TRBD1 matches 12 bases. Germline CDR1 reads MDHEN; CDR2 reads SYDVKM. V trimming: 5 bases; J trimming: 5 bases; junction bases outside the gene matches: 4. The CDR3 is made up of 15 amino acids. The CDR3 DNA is TGTGCCAGCAGTCCCGGGACAGGGGGCCGAAACACCATATATTTT. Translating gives CASSPGTGGRNTIYF.